This T cell receptor (beta chain) originates from a study of Ad26.COV2.S vaccination and SARS-CoV-2 variants. Details on this clone: Distinct nucleotide sequences in the sample also encode this CDR3.

This sample's treatment: some 20 received Ad26.COV2.S at low or high dose, single or two shots; roughly five received placebo; per-sample allocation not given. Sampling occurred on day 63 after the first vaccine or placebo injection. Assay: immunoSEQ multiplex PCR; the TCRdb copy retains only in-frame clones and omits some. The sample yields about 460,000 clones, 89% seen once. This receptor was identified in a person between 18 and 65 years old who received the Ad26.COV2.S COVID-19 vaccine or a placebo. The starting material was peripheral blood, obtained in a trial of Ad26.COV2.S vaccine versus placebo.

CDR3 sequence (DNA): TGTGCCAGCAGTTTGGTGGGGAACACTGAAGCTTTCTTT. This sequence encodes CASSLVGNTEAFF. This chain uses TRBV28 with TRBJ1-1; D is uncertain. The germline V and J ends were trimmed by 3 bases and 1 base, with 6 bases remaining between them. The V gene's germline CDR1 is MDHEN and CDR2 SYDVKM. The CDR3 contains 13 residues.